Below are 27 T cell receptor beta chains sequenced from a single sample in a study of blood T cell repertoires in COVID-19. Repertoires were generated with immunoSEQ multiplex PCR, while TCRdb's copy carries only in-frame clones and drops some. The table has under 170,000 clones, 84% seen once; the top ten hold about 2%. Sequenced input: peripheral blood. Receptors were obtained from a man between 70 and 80 years old with acute or convalescent COVID-19.

The V and J genes are TRBV3-1 (or the pseudogene TRBV3-2) and TRBJ1-1, with D maybe TRBD1 (6 bases). Germline assignment: CDR1 LGHDT and CDR2 YNNKEL (reference sequence). Trimming took off 1 base at V and 1 base at J, with 7 bases between the two ends. This CDR3 contains 14 residues. The CDR3 region is CASSQGQANTEAFF. The CDR3 coding sequence is TGTGCCAGCAGCCAAGGACAGGCGAACACTGAAGCTTTCTTT.

V gene TRBV27 combines with J gene TRBJ1-4; 9 nucleotides align to TRBD1. The CDR3 totals 15 residues. The V gene's germline CDR1 is MNHEY and CDR2 SMNVEV (reference sequence). V lost 5 bases, J lost 6 bases, and 7 bases stayed unmatched. The CDR3 loop is CASSLTGGLYEKLFF. DNA of the CDR3: TGTGCCAGCAGTCTCACAGGGGGCCTCTATGAAAAACTGTTTTTT.

The V call is TRBV5-8, the J call TRBJ2-2; D call uncertain. This CDR3 is 16 amino acids long. From germline, CDR1 is SGHTS and CDR2 YDEGEE. The ends were cut back, 0 bases at V and 1 base at J, with 10 bases in the middle. The CDR3 DNA is TGTGCCAGCAGCTTGGATACGTACTTGAACACCGGGGAGCTGTTTTTT. This sequence encodes CASSLDTYLNTGELFF.

This chain links TRBV19 with TRBJ1-2; D uncertain. This CDR3 is 12 amino acids long. CDR1 LNHDA and CDR2 SQIVND come from the germline V gene (reference sequence). V shed 7 bases and J shed 2 bases, with 8 bases lying between them. CDR3 nucleotide sequence: TGTGCCAGTAATAAACAGAACTATGGCTACACCTTC. It specifies CASNKQNYGYTF.

This clone was counted a few times. The chain carries TRBV29-1 and TRBJ1-2; D is unclear. The ends were cut back, 5 bases at V and 0 bases at J, with 19 bases in the middle. The CDR3 sequence is 16 residues long. Looked up from germline, CDR1 is SQVTM and CDR2 is ANQGSEA. The CDR3 DNA follows: TGCAGCGTTTACGCCGCGGGAGGAGCAACTAACTATGGCTACACCTTC. Translation: CSVYAAGGATNYGYTF.

The chain links TRBV27 to TRBJ2-5, with D perhaps TRBD2 (6 bases). Germline V gene sequence: CDR1 MNHEY, CDR2 SMNVEV (reference sequence). This CDR3 is 18 amino acids long. The V and J ends lost 5 bases and 5 bases respectively, with 27 bases between them. CDR3 bases: TGTGCCAGCAGTCCAATCCCTGCTAGCGCCGAGCGTGGGGAGACCCAGTACTTC. It codes for CASSPIPASAERGETQYF.

The V call is TRBV5-1, the J call TRBJ1-1; 9 bases map to TRBD1. From germline, CDR1 is SGHRS and CDR2 YFSETQ. V was pared by 4 bases and J by 5 bases, with 9 bases of the junction left unmatched. The CDR3 covers 15 residues. The CDR3 here is CASSLRQGGETEAFF. Here the CDR3 DNA reads TGCGCCAGCAGCCTACGACAGGGGGGTGAGACTGAAGCTTTCTTT.

The chain carries TRBV5-1 and TRBJ2-2, with 9 bases fitting TRBD1. V lost 0 bases to trimming and J lost 6 bases; unmatched junction nucleotides: 3. The CDR3 is made up of 15 amino acids. Germline values: CDR1 SGHRS, CDR2 YFSETQ. The CDR3 spells CASSLGDRDAGELFF. In nucleotides, the CDR3 is TGCGCCAGCAGCTTGGGGGACAGGGATGCCGGGGAGCTGTTTTTT.

The gene calls are TRBV11-3 and TRBJ1-6; 9 bases agree with TRBD1. The CDR3 runs 14 residues. Germline V gives CDR1 SGHNT, CDR2 YENEEA. Trimming at V came to 6 bases and at J to 7 bases, leaving 4 bases not matched to a gene. The CDR3 DNA sequence: TGTGCCAGCAGTCTAGGACAGGGGAATTCACCCCTCCACTTT. As protein: CASSLGQGNSPLHF.

The chain links TRBV5-1 to TRBJ2-1; 7 bases agree with TRBD1. Trimming took 0 bases from V and 6 from J; bases not matched to a gene: 3. Germline V gene lookup returns CDR1 SGHRS and CDR2 YFSETQ. The CDR3 is 14 amino acids. The CDR3 loop is CASSLDTGVNEQFF. As DNA, the CDR3 is TGCGCCAGCAGCTTGGACACAGGGGTCAATGAGCAGTTCTTC.

The chain couples TRBV2 to TRBJ2-3; TRBD2 aligns across 11 bases. CDR1 and CDR2 (germline): SNHLY, FYNNEI. CDR3 size: 15 residues. V dropped 10 bases and J dropped 2; count of bases not matched to a gene: 8. CDR3 in amino acids: CATASGGWDTDTQYF. The CDR3 DNA follows: TGTGCCACCGCTAGCGGGGGGTGGGACACAGATACGCAGTATTTT.

The chain couples TRBV5-1 to TRBJ2-1; 7 bases line up with TRBD2. Trimming cost V 7 bases and J 11 bases; bases outside gene matches: 12. The CDR3 contains 13 residues. Germline values: CDR1 SGHRS, CDR2 YFSETQ. The DNA of the CDR3 is TGCGCCAGCGGCGCCGCGGGAGAATTTCAGCAGTTCTTC. This translates into CASGAAGEFQQFF. Variable domain in full (rest from reference TRBV5-1 and TRBJ2-1): KAGVTQTPRYLIKTRGQQVTLSCSPISGHRSVSWYQQTPGQGLQFLFEYFSETQRNKGNFPGRFSGRQFSNSRSEMNVSTLELGDSALYLCASGAAGEFQQFFGPGTRLTVL.

V and J are TRBV28 and TRBJ1-3; D perhaps matches TRBD1 (5 bases). This CDR3 has 14 amino acids. The V end was cut by 3 bases, the J end by 2 bases, with 8 bases between. Germline lookup yields CDR1 MDHEN and CDR2 SYDVKM. Written as DNA, the CDR3 is TGTGCCAGCAGTTTGGGGCTAACTGGAAACACCATATATTTT. It yields the protein CASSLGLTGNTIYF.

The chain joins TRBV28 to TRBJ1-1, with 7 positions matching TRBD1. CDR1 and CDR2 from the germline V gene are MDHEN and SYDVKM. The ends lost 5 bases at V and 11 bases at J; junction bases unmatched: 8. The CDR3 runs 12 residues. The DNA for the CDR3 is TGTGCCAGCAGTAGGACAGGTGGAAGTGCTTTCTTT. It yields the protein CASSRTGGSAFF.

V is TRBV29-1 and J is TRBJ2-7; TRBD1 aligns across 7 bases. CDR1 is SQVTM, CDR2 ANQGSEA, per germline. The CDR3 contains 13 residues. V dropped 8 bases and J dropped 1; count of bases not matched to a gene: 8. CDR3 sequence reads: CSPRDRLSYEQYF. The CDR3 region has the DNA TGCAGCCCTCGGGACAGACTTTCCTACGAGCAGTACTTC.

The J gene is TRBJ2-7, the V gene TRBV5-4; no reliable D call. V shed 3 bases and J shed 5 bases, with 15 bases lying between them. The CDR3 length is 14 residues. The germline gives CDR1 SGHNT, CDR2 YYREEE (reference sequence). The CDR3, as DNA: TGTGCCAGCAGCTCACTAATCGGGTCGGACGAGCAGTACTTC. It is translated as CASSSLIGSDEQYF.

This chain links TRBV28 with TRBJ2-2; D is ambiguous. The CDR3 totals 14 residues. From germline, CDR1 is MDHEN and CDR2 SYDVKM. V lost 5 bases, J lost 5 bases, and 12 bases lay in between. The CDR3 sequence: CASSIPERTGELFF. DNA of the CDR3: TGTGCCAGCAGTATCCCTGAGAGGACCGGGGAGCTGTTTTTT.

This clone appeared once. The chain carries TRBV7-2 and TRBJ2-2; 10 positions match TRBD2. The trim removed 6 bases at V and 2 bases at J, leaving 9 bases unmatched. Germline values: CDR1 SGHTA, CDR2 FQGNSA. The CDR3 extends over 17 amino acids. CDR3 protein: CASSRSSGGYNTGELFF. In DNA form, the CDR3 reads TGTGCCAGCAGTCGATCTAGCGGGGGCTATAACACCGGGGAGCTGTTTTTT.

The J gene is TRBJ2-7, the V gene TRBV6-5, with D possibly matching TRBD2 (6 bases). Germline V CDR1 and CDR2: MNHEY, SVGAGI. Deletions cut 2 bases from V and 7 bases from J, with 18 bases between. There are 15 residues in the CDR3. The CDR3 DNA sequence: TGTGCCAGCAGTTACAGTCGGGACTTTTTGGGAGAGCAGTACTTC. Protein sequence: CASSYSRDFLGEQYF.

The chain recombines TRBV18 with TRBJ2-1; 7 nucleotides match TRBD1. V was pared by 3 bases and J by 4 bases, with 6 bases of the junction left unmatched. Germline V gives CDR1 KGHSH, CDR2 LQKENI. The CDR3 spans 15 residues. Here the CDR3 reads CASSPVRQGYNEQFF. CDR3 in DNA: TGTGCCAGCTCACCGGTTAGACAGGGATACAATGAGCAGTTCTTC. The full variable domain, in which reference TRBV18 and TRBJ2-1 provide the parts outside the CDR3, is NAGVMQNPRHLVRRRGQEARLRCSPMKGHSHVYWYRQLPEEGLKFMVYLQKENIIDESGMPKERFSAEFPKEGPSILRIQQVVRGDSAAYFCASSPVRQGYNEQFFGPGTRLTVL.

This chain connects TRBV5-1 to TRBJ2-2; 10 bases fit TRBD2. Germline trimming cut 4 bases from V and 6 bases from J; bases unmatched to any gene: 9. Looked up from germline, CDR1 is SGHRS and CDR2 is YFSETQ. This CDR3 has 16 amino acids. Here the CDR3 reads CASSRLEAGGSGELFF. Written as DNA, the CDR3 is TGCGCCAGCAGCCGCCTAGAAGCGGGAGGGTCCGGGGAGCTGTTTTTT.

The V gene is TRBV19, the J gene TRBJ1-5, with 9 positions matching TRBD1. The CDR3 is made up of 14 amino acids. Looked up from germline, CDR1 is LNHDA and CDR2 is SQIVND (reference sequence). Unmatched junction bases numbered 5, after V lost 6 bases and J lost 5 bases. Here the CDR3 reads CASSQQGADQPQHF. CDR3 bases: TGTGCCAGTAGCCAACAGGGGGCAGATCAGCCCCAGCATTTT. The full variable domain, in which reference TRBV19 and TRBJ1-5 provide the parts outside the CDR3, is DGGITQSPKYLFRKEGQNVTLSCEQNLNHDAMYWYRQDPGQGLRLIYYSQIVNDFQKGDIAEGYSVSREKKESFPLTVTSAQKNPTAFYLCASSQQGADQPQHFGDGTRLSIL.

The genes are TRBV28 and TRBJ2-1; 12 nucleotides match TRBD2. This CDR3 spans 15 amino acids. CDR1 MDHEN and CDR2 SYDVKM come from the germline V gene. J lost 9 bases, V lost 5 bases, and 8 bases had no gene match. The CDR3 region is CASSPLAGGRGEQFF. The DNA of the CDR3 is TGTGCCAGCAGTCCCCTAGCGGGAGGGCGGGGTGAGCAGTTCTTC. The variable domain in full, with the rest retrieved from reference TRBV28 and TRBJ2-1, is DVKVTQSSRYLVKRTGEKVFLECVQDMDHENMFWYRQDPGLGLRLIYFSYDVKMKEKGDIPEGYSVSREKKERFSLILESASTNQTSMYLCASSPLAGGRGEQFFGPGTRLTVL.

This clone was picked up a small number of times. The rearrangement uses TRBV7-6 and TRBJ1-3; D not certain. This CDR3 is 16 amino acids long. Trimming removed 5 bases from V and 0 bases from J, with 14 bases in between. Germline CDR1 and CDR2: SGHVS and FNYEAQ. CDR3 sequence: CASSPSFGVSGNTIYF. The CDR3 nucleotides read TGTGCCAGCAGCCCTAGTTTCGGCGTCTCTGGAAACACCATATATTTT.

V and J are TRBV10-3 and TRBJ2-3, with 15 nucleotides matching TRBD2. Germline assignment: CDR1 ENHRY and CDR2 SYGVKD. V shed 6 bases and J 2 bases; nucleotides not matched to a gene: 18. There are 21 residues in the CDR3. This CDR3 reads CAISLTDSPGLAGGYTDTQYF. Here the CDR3 DNA reads TGTGCCATCAGCCTCACTGACAGTCCGGGACTAGCGGGAGGATACACAGATACGCAGTATTTT.

This chain connects TRBV4-1 to TRBJ1-1; a weak D match, TRBD1 (5 bases). Per the germline V gene, CDR1 is MGHRA and CDR2 is YSYEKL. CDR3 size: 16 residues. V lost 2 bases and J 4 bases, leaving 17 bases between the germline ends. The CDR3 here is CASSQSHSGGVTEAFF. In DNA form, the CDR3 reads TGCGCCAGCAGCCAATCACACAGCGGAGGGGTCACTGAAGCTTTCTTT.

This clone appeared once. The rearrangement joins TRBV6-5 to TRBJ2-7, with TRBD1 matching 7 bases. This CDR3 comprises 13 residues. After removal of 5 bases from V and 5 bases from J, the junction contained 6 bases not matched to a gene. CDR1 and CDR2 from the germline V gene are MNHEY and SVGAGI. In DNA form, the CDR3 reads TGTGCCAGCAGTCAGAAGACAGGGAACGAGCAGTACTTC. This codes for CASSQKTGNEQYF.